One sample yielded the 20 T cell receptor beta chains listed below, sequenced in a study of vaccination effects on CD4 cells after COVID-19. CD4+ T cell isolation took place after more than eight days of culture. The vaccine given was either BNT162b2 or mRNA-1273, in two doses. The table came from immunoSEQ multiplex PCR; TCRdb's copy has only in-frame clones and leaves some out. The sample holds about 73,000 clones, around 69% seen once. Their antigens remain unidentified. This material consisted of CD4+ T cells from PBMCs cultured without peptide, taken after COVID-19 vaccination. Source of these receptors: a human donor who received a COVID-19 vaccine.

The sample holds a few counts of this clone. This rearrangement joins TRBV30 to TRBJ1-3; D is uncertain. CDR3 size: 16 residues. Germline V lookup: CDR1 GTSNPN, CDR2 SVGIG (reference sequence). V dropped 4 bases and J dropped 0 bases, with 16 bases sitting between them. The CDR3 DNA reads as TGTGCCTGGATACGGGGTACAGACACCTCTGGAAACACCATATATTTT. Residues: CAWIRGTDTSGNTIYF.

The chain uses TRBV5-5 and TRBJ1-3; D gene unclear. CDR1 and CDR2 from the germline V gene are SGHKS and YYEKEE (reference sequence). The CDR3 runs to 14 residues. Trimming pared 1 base from V and 3 bases from J, leaving 8 bases between. CDR3 region: CASSLRLGGNTIYF. The CDR3 DNA reads as TGTGCCAGCAGCTTGCGCCTGGGTGGAAACACCATATATTTT.

The chain joins TRBV6-2 or TRBV6-3 to TRBJ2-1; TRBD1 might be the D (6 bases). Per germline, CDR1 MNHEY and CDR2 SVGEGT. The CDR3 has 17 amino acids. V was shortened by 5 bases and J by 5 bases, with 22 bases between the two germline ends. CDR3 protein: CASSQETGNPGHNEQFF. As DNA, the CDR3 is TGTGCCAGCAGTCAAGAAACAGGGAACCCCGGACACAATGAGCAGTTCTTC.

J is TRBJ2-7 and V is TRBV18; maybe TRBD1 (5 bases). V lost 3 bases to trimming and J lost 3 bases, with 6 bases between them. CDR3 length: 12 residues. Germline-derived CDR1 and CDR2 are KGHSH and LQKENI. The CDR3 region has the DNA TGTGCCAGCTCACCCGACAGCTACGAGCAGTACGTC. This gives the protein CASSPDSYEQYV.

This clone was detected a few times. V gene TRBV28 combines with J gene TRBJ2-2; D gene ambiguous. The germline V gene encodes CDR1 MDHEN and CDR2 SYDVKM. V lost 7 bases to trimming and J lost 1 base, with 7 bases between them. This CDR3 is built from 13 residues. Here the CDR3 reads CASIALNTGELFF. In nucleotides, the CDR3 is TGTGCCAGCATCGCCCTGAACACCGGGGAGCTGTTTTTT.

V gene TRBV11-2 combines with J gene TRBJ1-1; D is possibly TRBD1 (5 bases). CDR1 and CDR2 from the germline V gene are SGHAT and FQNNGV. The V end was cut by 4 bases, the J end by 8 bases, with 11 bases between. The CDR3 sequence is 12 residues long. In DNA form, the CDR3 reads TGTGCCAGCAGCTCCCGTTGGACAGAAGCTTTCTTT. Translating gives CASSSRWTEAFF.

V and J are TRBV4-1 and TRBJ2-1; D unclear. V was clipped by 4 bases and J by 0 bases, with 10 bases between them. The V gene's germline CDR1 is MGHRA and CDR2 YSYEKL. This CDR3 has 15 residues. The CDR3 DNA reads as TGCGCCAGCAGCCCTGGTACAGTCTCCTACAATGAGCAGTTCTTC. Translated: CASSPGTVSYNEQFF.

The chain uses TRBV3-1 (or the pseudogene TRBV3-2) and TRBJ1-4, with D unresolved. This CDR3 spans 14 amino acids. Germline assignment: CDR1 LGHDT and CDR2 YNNKEL (reference sequence). V was pared by 0 bases and J by 7 bases, with 9 bases between. CDR3 DNA sequence: TGTGCCAGCAGCCAAGATCTGAGTGGTGAAAAACTGTTTTTT. It specifies CASSQDLSGEKLFF.

CDR3 in amino acids: CASSVGRPVGETQYF. The CDR3 nucleotides read TGCGCCAGCAGCGTGGGGAGGCCTGTGGGGGAGACCCAGTACTTC. V usage is TRBV5-1 and J usage is TRBJ2-5, with D possibly being TRBD2 (6 bases). CDR3 length: 15 residues. Per germline, CDR1 SGHRS and CDR2 YFSETQ. Trimming removed 4 bases from V and 5 bases from J, with 18 bases in between.

This clone was recorded once. The chain carries TRBV28 and TRBJ2-7, with TRBD2 identical over 7 bases. Germline V gene sequence: CDR1 MDHEN, CDR2 SYDVKM. The CDR3 is 12 amino acids. Trimming cost V 6 bases and J 7 bases; bases outside gene matches: 6. CDR3 sequence: CASSRGGLEQYV. The CDR3 DNA follows: TGTGCCAGCAGCCGCGGGGGTTTAGAGCAGTACGTC.

This clone was recorded a few times. The chain uses TRBV5-1 and TRBJ1-4; 8 bases are shared with TRBD1. After removal of 3 bases from V and 5 bases from J, the junction contained 9 bases not matched to a gene. The CDR3 loop spans 16 amino acids. The germline CDR1 and CDR2 sequences are SGHRS and YFSETQ. The CDR3, as DNA: TGCGCCAGCAGCTCCCGTTTGACAGGGGAAAATGAAAAACTGTTTTTT. Encoded protein: CASSSRLTGENEKLFF.

V gene TRBV6-5 combines with J gene TRBJ1-2, with 7 bases identical to TRBD1. J was trimmed by 1 base and V by 6 bases; bases with no gene match: 8. Germline CDR1 is MNHEY and CDR2 is SVGAGI. This CDR3 has 15 amino acids. CDR3 amino acids: CASRGDSIYNYGYTF. In DNA form, the CDR3 reads TGTGCCAGCAGGGGGGACAGTATATATAACTATGGCTACACCTTC.

This clone has a handful of counts. V is TRBV18 and J is TRBJ2-3; 10 bases line up with TRBD1. J was trimmed by 4 bases and V by 3 bases; bases with no gene match: 7. The germline gives CDR1 KGHSH, CDR2 LQKENI. This CDR3 has 16 residues. The CDR3 region has the DNA TGTGCCAGCTCACCCGTCCGGGACAGGGGCCCAGATACGCAGTATTTT. Protein sequence: CASSPVRDRGPDTQYF.

The chain has TRBV5-4 and TRBJ1-2; perhaps TRBD1 as D (5 bases). Germline V gene lookup returns CDR1 SGHNT and CDR2 YYREEE (reference sequence). The CDR3 is made up of 12 amino acids. The V and J ends lost 2 bases and 7 bases respectively, with 9 bases between them. CDR3 region: CASSFTRAGYTF. The CDR3 nucleotides read TGTGCCAGCAGCTTTACCAGGGCTGGCTACACCTTC.

This clone appeared a few times. CDR3 loop: CASSFLAGNTGELFF. The DNA for the CDR3 is TGTGCCAGCAGCTTTCTAGCGGGGAACACCGGGGAGCTGTTTTTT. The rearrangement joins TRBV7-9 to TRBJ2-2; TRBD2 matches at 8 bases. After removal of 3 bases from V and 1 base from J, the junction contained 1 base not matched to a gene. The CDR3 has 15 amino acids. CDR1 and CDR2 from the germline V gene are SEHNR and FQNEAQ (reference sequence).

The rearrangement uses TRBV6-4 and TRBJ1-2; the D gene is possibly TRBD1 (5 bases). CDR3 length: 12 residues. Trimming left V 2 bases short and J 5 bases short, with 6 bases between. CDR1 MRHNA and CDR2 SNTAGT come from the germline V gene. The CDR3 sequence is CASSDGGYGYTF. CDR3 sequence (DNA): TGTGCCAGCAGTGACGGGGGGTATGGCTACACCTTC.

The V and J genes are TRBV27 and TRBJ1-1, with D uncertain. Germline V lookup: CDR1 MNHEY, CDR2 SMNVEV (reference sequence). This CDR3 has 12 amino acids. V was shortened by 7 bases and J by 8 bases, with 14 bases between the two germline ends. CDR3 sequence reads: CASKELTGEAFF. The CDR3 bases are TGTGCCAGCAAGGAACTAACCGGGGAAGCTTTCTTT.

This chain uses TRBV15 with TRBJ1-2, with D maybe TRBD1 (6 bases). CDR1 is LNHNV and CDR2 is YYDKDF in the germline V gene (reference sequence). V was clipped by 1 base and J by 2 bases, with 11 bases between them. The CDR3 has 15 amino acids. CDR3 protein: CATSRGTGSNYGYTF. The CDR3 bases are TGTGCCACCAGCAGAGGCACAGGGTCAAACTATGGCTACACCTTC.

CDR3 DNA sequence: TGCGCCAGCAGCTCCGGGGCCGGGGGTGAAAAACTGTTTTTT. It is translated as CASSSGAGGEKLFF. The rearrangement links TRBV5-1 to TRBJ1-4, with D possibly matching TRBD1 (5 bases). V lost 3 bases, J lost 7 bases, and 13 bases lay in between. Germline loops: CDR1 SGHRS, CDR2 YFSETQ. The CDR3 consists of 14 residues.

The chain uses TRBV28 and TRBJ1-3, with 7 nucleotides matching TRBD1. V lost 5 bases, J lost 0 bases, and 7 bases stayed unmatched. The V gene's germline CDR1 is MDHEN and CDR2 SYDVKM. CDR3 size: 16 residues. The CDR3 region has the DNA TGTGCCAGCAGTCCCCGCCGGGACAGCTCTGGAAACACCATATATTTT. It specifies CASSPRRDSSGNTIYF.